This is a list of T cell receptor beta chains from one sample in a study of T cells in Graves' hyperthyroidism and ophthalmopathy. TCRdb redid the calling of the multiplex PCR reads with MiXCR, one entry per CDR3 protein. Of 750,000 to 900,000 distinct CDR3 sequences listed, roughly 40% were seen once; the top ten hold 8.9%. The sequenced material came from blood. The receptors originated from a man younger than 35 with Graves' hyperthyroidism. Both conserved end residues are part of each CDR3. A D gene is named only where the DNA matches it firmly. The size field is filled for only some rows; it gives once, few, many or a size class.

>14|TRBD1|TRBJ1-1|TRBV2|-
TGTGCCAGCAGCCAAGCCGACAGGGTGACTGAAGCTTTCTTT
CASSQADRVTEAFF
>18|TRBD1|TRBJ2-5|TRBV11-2|-
TGTGCCAGCAGCCTAGGGGACAGTCTAGCAGGACCCCAAGAGACCCAGTACTTC
CASSLGDSLAGPQETQYF
>15|-|TRBJ1-1|TRBV7-9|many
TGTGCCAGCAGCCTCTCGGTCGGGTTGAACACTGAAGCTTTCTTT
CASSLSVGLNTEAFF
>15|TRBD1|TRBJ1-6|TRBV9|-
TGTGCCAGCAGTGCAAGGACAGGGGGGAATTCACCCCTCCACTTT
CASSARTGGNSPLHF
>16|TRBD1|TRBJ1-5|TRBV5-1|many
TGCGCCAGCAGCTTGGGGGGGACAGGGGCCAATCAGCCCCAGCATTTT
CASSLGGTGANQPQHF
>16|-|TRBJ2-2|TRBV4-1|few
TGCGCCAGCAGCCAGATCATAGACGCGAACACCGGGGAGCTGTTTTTT
CASSQIIDANTGELFF
>16|TRBD1|TRBJ1-1|TRBV19|-
TGTGCCAGTAGTATTTGGGCCGACAGGGGAAACACTGAAGCTTTCTTT
CASSIWADRGNTEAFF
>16|TRBD1|TRBJ2-5|TRBV5-6|few
TGTGCCAGCAGCTCCCCAGGGGGCGGCCCAGGAGAGACCCAGTACTTC
CASSSPGGGPGETQYF
>12|-|TRBJ2-7|TRBV2|many
TGTGCCAGCAGTGAGCCAGGGTGGGAGCAGTACTTC
CASSEPGWEQYF
>14|TRBD1|TRBJ1-5|TRBV9|few
TGTGCCAGCAGTTCAACAGGGGGCCATCAGCCCCAGCATTTT
CASSSTGGHQPQHF
>11|-|TRBJ1-5|TRBV7-9|-
TGTGCCAGCAGCTTAGGACAGCACCAGCATTTT
CASSLGQHQHF
>15|TRBD1|TRBJ1-2|TRBV9|-
TGTGCCAGCAGCACGACCACCGGGACAGGGGATGGCTACACCTTC
CASSTTTGTGDGYTF
>15|-|TRBJ1-2|TRBV7-6|few
TGTGCCAGCAGCTTATCCGGGACACCGAGCTATGGCTACACCTTC
CASSLSGTPSYGYTF
>16|-|TRBJ2-6|TRBV29-1|many
TGCAGCGTTTTTATTCCGGACGGACCTGGGGCCAACGTCCTGACTTTC
CSVFIPDGPGANVLTF
>14|-|TRBJ2-5|TRBV6-5|few
TGTGCCAGCGGACTCTCGGGCGACCAAGGGACCCAGTACTTC
CASGLSGDQGTQYF
>15|TRBD2|TRBJ2-7|TRBV20-1|-
TGCAGTGCTAAAAGGCCGGGACTAGAGACCTACGAGCAGTACTTC
CSAKRPGLETYEQYF
>14|-|TRBJ1-1|TRBV11-2|-
TGCGCCAGCAGCCAAGATATCGGTTCGGGGGGAGCTTTCTTT
CASSQDIGSGGAFF
>11|-|TRBJ2-7|TRBV6-1|-
TGTGCCAGCAGGGACGGGGGCGAGCAGTACTTC
CASRDGGEQYF
>15|-|TRBJ1-6|TRBV19|many
TGTGCCAGTACTGAGGTCAGCCGGGTAAATTCACCCCTCCACTTT
CASTEVSRVNSPLHF
>15|TRBD1|TRBJ2-7|TRBV6-6|few
TGTGCCAGCATTACCTCCGGGACAGGGGGTTCCGAGCAGTACTTC
CASITSGTGGSEQYF
>14|TRBD2|TRBJ2-5|TRBV12-3/TRBV12-4|-
TGTGCCAGCAGTGGAACTAGCGGGGGAGAGACCCAGTACTTC
CASSGTSGGETQYF
>15|-|TRBJ2-2|TRBV14|-
TGTGCCAGCAGCCCTCCGGACCTGAACACCGGGGAGCTGTTTTTT
CASSPPDLNTGELFF
>21|-|TRBJ2-5|TRBV7-2|few
TGTGCCAGCAGCTTAGGCTTCCCTCGGCCAGTGATCGTGGCCAATCAAGAGACCCAGTACTTC
CASSLGFPRPVIVANQETQYF
>14|TRBD1|TRBJ2-7|TRBV5-1|few
TGCGCCAGTTGGTCAGGGACAGCATCCTACGAGCAGTACTTC
CASWSGTASYEQYF
>14|TRBD1|TRBJ2-5|TRBV20-1|-
TGCAGTGCCGGGGACATGACAGGGCCAGAGACCCAGTACTTC
CSAGDMTGPETQYF
>11|-|TRBJ2-5|TRBV2|few
TGTGCCAGCAGATCTCGGGAGACCCAGTACTTC
CASRSRETQYF
>12|-|TRBJ1-2|TRBV6-4|few
TGTGCCAGCAGTGACCTTCTGGGAGGCTACACCTTC
CASSDLLGGYTF
>12|-|TRBJ2-7|TRBV9|-
TGTGCCAGCAGCGATAGTACAGGGGAGCAGTACTTC
CASSDSTGEQYF
>13|-|TRBJ1-1|TRBV29-1|-
TGCAGCGCCCGTGAGGGGGAGGGCGCTGAAGCTTTCTTT
CSAREGEGAEAFF
>14|-|TRBJ2-7|TRBV4-2|-
TGTGCCAGCAGCCAAGATTATCCCGAGCGGGAGCAGTACTTC
CASSQDYPEREQYF
>15|TRBD1|TRBJ1-2|TRBV7-2|-
TGTGCCAGCAGCTTGGCCCCGGGACAGTGGTATGGCTACACCTTC
CASSLAPGQWYGYTF
>15|TRBD2|TRBJ2-7|TRBV2|-
TGTGCCAGCAGTGAACAGCGGGGGGGAATCTACGAGCAGTACTTC
CASSEQRGGIYEQYF
>15|-|TRBJ2-1|TRBV7-3|once
TGTGCCAGCAGCTTAGGAGCGTTCTCCTACAATGAGCAGTTCTTC
CASSLGAFSYNEQFF
>15|-|TRBJ2-5|TRBV20-1|-
TGCAGTGCGCCTGGGGGCTCCGGACGAGAAGAGACCCAGTACTTC
CSAPGGSGREETQYF
>13|TRBD1|TRBJ1-1|TRBV2|many
TGTGCCAGCTTGACAAGACAGGGGGCCGAAGCTTTCTTT
CASLTRQGAEAFF
>15|TRBD1|TRBJ1-4|TRBV12-3/TRBV12-4|-
TGTGCCAGCAGTCCGACCGGGACAGGAAGGGAAAAACTGTTTTTT
CASSPTGTGREKLFF
>14|-|TRBJ2-6|TRBV19|many
TGTGCCAGTAGCACAGCTGATGGGGCCAACGTCCTGACTTTC
CASSTADGANVLTF
>14|-|TRBJ2-5|TRBV6-6|few
TGTGCCAGCACCAAGGACTCGGGGAGGGAGACCCAGTACTTC
CASTKDSGRETQYF
>14|-|TRBJ1-2|TRBV20-1|many
TGCAGTGCTAGAGATTTCAAGGGGTCCTATGGCTACACCTTC
CSARDFKGSYGYTF
>16|TRBD1|TRBJ2-2|TRBV10-3|many
TGTGCCATCAGTACCGGACAGGGGATTCGAACCGGGGAGCTGTTTTTT
CAISTGQGIRTGELFF
>15|-|TRBJ2-6|TRBV2|many
TGTGCCAGCAGTGGAGACAGCTACGGGGCCAACGTCCTGACTTTC
CASSGDSYGANVLTF
>13|-|TRBJ1-5|TRBV6-5|few
TGTGCCAGCAGTTACTCGTGGGGGCAGCCCCAGCATTTT
CASSYSWGQPQHF
>15|-|TRBJ2-6|TRBV6-5|many
TGTGCCAGCAGTTACTCGGGCTCTGGGGCCAACGTCCTGACTTTC
CASSYSGSGANVLTF
>14|TRBD1|TRBJ1-6|TRBV6-1|-
TGTGCCAGCAGGCCCGACAGGGAGGGATCACCCCTCCACTTT
CASRPDREGSPLHF
>14|-|TRBJ1-3|TRBV2|many
TGTGCCAGCAGTGCCAGAAGTACTGGAAACACCATATATTTT
CASSARSTGNTIYF
>13|TRBD2|TRBJ2-6|TRBV20-1|-
TGCAGTGCTAGCGGGGAGGGCGCCAACGTCCTGACTTTC
CSASGEGANVLTF
>13|-|TRBJ1-5|TRBV19|many
TGTGCCAGTACCGACAATCCCAATCAGCCCCAGCATTTT
CASTDNPNQPQHF
>16|TRBD1|TRBJ1-1|TRBV7-9|few
TGTGCCAGCAGCCCCCGGACAGGGAGACTGAACACTGAAGCTTTCTTT
CASSPRTGRLNTEAFF
>10|-|TRBJ1-1|TRBV7-9|many
TGTGCCAGCAGCATCCTACGAGCTTTCTTT
CASSILRAFF
>16|-|TRBJ1-2|TRBV10-3|-
TGTGCCAGCAGCCCCACCCGGCAGGGAGGGAACTATGGCTACACCTTC
CASSPTRQGGNYGYTF
>13|TRBD2|TRBJ2-7|TRBV20-1|few
TGCAGTGCTTCTCCTTTAGCGGGAGGCGAGCAGTACTTC
CSASPLAGGEQYF
>14|TRBD2|TRBJ2-7|TRBV20-1|few
TGCAGTGCTTACTATAGCGGGAGGAACTACGAGCAGTACTTC
CSAYYSGRNYEQYF